These 5 T cell receptor beta chains came from one sample sequenced in a study of human T cells and chemical hapten exposure. The sample's time point: pre-sensitization, week 0. Treatment of the sample: therapeutic diphenylcyclopropenone sensitization with weekly scalp DPC. TCRdb called the RACE reads again in MiXCR, with one record for every CDR3 protein. The sample lists roughly 40,000 distinct CDR3 sequences, roughly a tenth seen once, with around 6.3% in the top ten. The starting material was whole blood, obtained in connection with sensitization to the hapten diphenylcyclopropenone (DPC). These receptors were taken from a man aged 30-40 years with alopecia areata. Some clones in this sample may be carry-over from other donors' samples.

This clonotype appeared many times. The rearrangement joins TRBV7-6 to TRBJ1-2; no firm D call. Germline V lookup: CDR1 SGHVS, CDR2 FNYEAQ. The germline V and J ends were trimmed by 0 bases and 2 bases, with 10 bases remaining between them. The CDR3 is 15 residues long. CDR3 coding DNA: TGTGCCAGCAGCTTAGCGCCGGAGCCCAACTATGGCTACACCTTC. This gives the protein CASSLAPEPNYGYTF.

The chain has TRBV24-1 and TRBJ2-5; D is uncertain. The V end was cut by 4 bases, the J end by 5 bases, with 4 bases between. The CDR3 consists of 11 residues. The germline gives CDR1 KGHDR, CDR2 SFDVKD. The CDR3 region has the DNA TGTGCCACCAGTGAAAGGGAGACCCAGTACTTC. This codes for CATSERETQYF.

The genes are TRBV7-2 and TRBJ1-5, with 8 positions matching TRBD1. The germline CDR1 and CDR2 sequences are SGHTA and FQGNSA. J lost 5 bases, V lost 1 base, and 7 bases had no gene match. CDR3 length: 16 amino acids. In DNA form, the CDR3 reads TGTGCCAGCAGCTTAGGACCGGGACAGGTCCATCAGCCCCAGCATTTT. The encoded protein is CASSLGPGQVHQPQHF.

This clonotype turned up a few times. The chain uses TRBV5-1 and TRBJ1-1; a possible D gene is TRBD1 (5 bases). CDR3 length equals 14 residues. Between the trimmed V and J ends, which lost 1 base and 2 bases, there was a span of 9 bases. The germline CDR1 and CDR2 sequences are SGHRS and YFSETQ. CDR3 DNA sequence: TGCGCCAGCAGCTTGAGGCAGGGAAACACTGAAGCTTTCTTT. Residues: CASSLRQGNTEAFF. The full variable domain, rest sourced from reference TRBV5-1 and TRBJ1-1, is KAGVTQTPRYLIKTRGQQVTLSCSPISGHRSVSWYQQTPGQGLQFLFEYFSETQRNKGNFPGRFSGRQFSNSRSEMNVSTLELGDSALYLCASSLRQGNTEAFFGQGTRLTVV.

In this sample, this clonotype turned up many times. The chain links TRBV6-5 to TRBJ1-1; D not certain. The CDR3 length is 13 residues. Deletions cut 3 bases from V and 1 base from J, with 6 bases between. Germline CDR1 is MNHEY and CDR2 is SVGAGI. CDR3 nucleotides: TGTGCCAGCAGTTATAGGCAGAACACTGAAGCTTTCTTT. Translation: CASSYRQNTEAFF.